These 10 T cell receptor beta chains originate from one sample sequenced in a study of T cell changes during pregnancy in multiple sclerosis. Libraries were prepared by immunoSEQ multiplex PCR; TCRdb keeps only in-frame clonotypes and omits some of them. The table has around 41,000 clones, about 91% seen once. The sample was CD4+ T cells from peripheral blood mononuclear cells, taken in the third trimester of pregnancy. These receptors were collected from a female donor in good health, enrolled as a control in a pregnancy study.

The chain links TRBV6-1 to TRBJ2-7, with 11 bases identical to TRBD1. With 6 bases clipped from V and 1 base from J, the junction kept 5 bases outside the gene matches. This CDR3 spans 15 amino acids. Germline V gene data show CDR1 as MNHNS and CDR2 as SASEGT. CDR3 coding DNA: TGTGCCAGCAGAAGGGGACAGGGGGAATCCTACGAGCAGTACTTC. Its translation is CASRRGQGESYEQYF.

The V call is TRBV5-1, the J call TRBJ2-1; TRBD2 agrees at 7 bases. CDR1 is SGHRS, CDR2 YFSETQ, per germline. Trimming at V came to 0 bases and at J to 4 bases, leaving 4 bases not matched to a gene. This CDR3 has 15 amino acids. The CDR3 spells CASSLGGRGYNEQFF. The CDR3 DNA is TGCGCCAGCAGCTTGGGGGGGAGGGGTTACAATGAGCAGTTCTTC.

The chain combines TRBV28 with TRBJ2-3, with TRBD1 matching over 7 bases. Germline-derived CDR1 and CDR2 are MDHEN and SYDVKM. After removal of 6 bases from V and 3 bases from J, the junction contained 9 bases not matched to a gene. The CDR3 totals 15 residues. CDR3 amino acids: CASRGQVLRTDTQYF. The CDR3 DNA follows: TGTGCCAGCAGAGGACAGGTTCTAAGGACAGATACGCAGTATTTT.

This chain uses TRBV27 with TRBJ2-5; no reliable D call. The J call may not be correct, given that the DNA end is closer to TRBJ2-7. Germline lookup yields CDR1 MNHEY and CDR2 SMNVEV (reference sequence). This CDR3 spans 14 amino acids. CDR3 protein: CASSFKPISYEQYF. DNA for the CDR3: TGTGCCAGCAGTTTTAAGCCTATATCCTACGAGCAGTACTTC.

The CDR3 region is CASNGGTGTDTQYF. The DNA of the CDR3 is TGTGCCAGCAATGGGGGGACAGGAACAGATACGCAGTATTTT. The V call is TRBV2, the J call TRBJ2-3; 8 bases map to TRBD1. The length of the CDR3 is 14 residues. V was pared by 7 bases and J by 3 bases, with 6 bases of the junction left unmatched. CDR1 SNHLY and CDR2 FYNNEI come from the germline V gene.

This sequence joins TRBV4-1 and TRBJ1-2, with D tentatively TRBD1 (5 bases). V was trimmed by 1 base and J by 8 bases, leaving 17 bases between them. Germline V gene lookup returns CDR1 MGHRA and CDR2 YSYEKL. The CDR3 consists of 15 residues. The CDR3 bases are TGCGCCAGCAGCCAAGTGGGGGGACGGAACGGAGGCTACACCTTC. Amino acids: CASSQVGGRNGGYTF.

The V gene is TRBV6-1, the J gene TRBJ1-3, with D uncertain. V lost 1 base and J lost 4, with 5 bases in between. CDR3 length: 13 residues. Per the germline V gene, CDR1 is MNHNS and CDR2 is SASEGT. The CDR3 DNA follows: TGTGCCAGCAGTGAAGGCAGGGGAAACACCATATATTTT. This sequence encodes CASSEGRGNTIYF.

The chain joins TRBV5-1 to TRBJ1-2, with D unresolved. Germline V CDR1 and CDR2: SGHRS, YFSETQ. With 7 bases removed from V and 4 bases from J, the gap between germline ends came to 14 bases. CDR3 length equals 13 residues. The CDR3 sequence: CASADSRLYGYTF. Here the CDR3 DNA reads TGCGCCAGCGCTGATAGCCGCCTCTATGGCTACACCTTC. The whole variable domain, filled in from reference TRBV5-1 and TRBJ1-2, reads KAGVTQTPRYLIKTRGQQVTLSCSPISGHRSVSWYQQTPGQGLQFLFEYFSETQRNKGNFPGRFSGRQFSNSRSEMNVSTLELGDSALYLCASADSRLYGYTFGSGTRLTVV.

The V call is TRBV27, the J call TRBJ1-2, with 9 nucleotides matching TRBD1. There are 14 residues in the CDR3. Looked up from germline, CDR1 is MNHEY and CDR2 is SMNVEV (reference sequence). Germline trimming cut 5 bases from V and 8 bases from J; bases unmatched to any gene: 9. The CDR3 nucleotides are TGTGCCAGCAGTCCCGACGGACAGGGGTCCGGCTACACCTTC. Amino acids: CASSPDGQGSGYTF.

This clone came up once. V gene TRBV5-1 combines with J gene TRBJ2-6, with TRBD1 matching 12 bases. CDR3 length: 18 residues. Trimming removed 4 bases from V and 4 bases from J; junction bases left unmatched: 9. Per germline, CDR1 SGHRS and CDR2 YFSETQ. Here the CDR3 reads CASSLRDRGPGGANVLTF. In nucleotides, the CDR3 is TGCGCCAGCAGCCTCCGGGACAGGGGGCCGGGAGGGGCCAACGTCCTGACTTTC.